This TCR beta chain originates from a study of blood T cell repertoires in COVID-19 (dated by TCRdb to 2018 to 2021). General notes on the study: Samples from collaborators originated in the United States, Italy and Spain and spanned both the acute and convalescent phases of COVID-19. Where available, HLA class I and class II types were obtained from metadata supplied by the sample provider rather than from assay-based typing. Nearly every sample came with metadata listing a de-identified subject ID, COVID-19 status, age in years and sex. The repertoires were released in a freely available public database intended as a resource for research on the immune response to SARS-CoV-2. Deeply sampled blood TCRbeta repertoires from subjects exposed to, actively infected with, or recovered from COVID-19 were included in the dataset. The prospective study material was composed of cDNA or gDNA derived from T cells, B-cell-depleted T cells, or PBMCs. Samples were obtained from the ongoing ImmuneRACE study (first 160 participants) and from roughly 1,300 subjects provided by 6 global collaborators. What the research found in general, with its limitations: Clinical and demographic metadata were provided uncurated, with the amount varying by source and participant.

The immunoSEQ Assay, a bias-controlled multiplex PCR, was used to amplify TCRbeta CDR3 regions from genomic DNA. On the study's bioinformatics: Within the assay, amplification of reference gene primers was used to estimate how many nucleated cells each sample contained. To quantify the absolute abundance of each unique TCRbeta CDR3 rearrangement, sequence reads were collapsed and filtered. Productive Simpson clonality was computed per sample as the square root of Simpson's diversity index over productive rearrangements. TCRdb carries this immuneACCESS record with in-frame sequences only. Its versions omit some clonotypes, under half of them owing to an unresolved V gene in the studies checked, with the rest unexplained. That table supplies the V and J calls and clone size; D and trimming were determined from the DNA. The table for this sample lists around 55,000 clones; approximately 92% of them were counted only once. The ten most abundant clones make up about an eighth of the sample.

Each collaborating institution followed its own protocols to collect whole blood in K2EDTA tubes. For TCRbeta analysis, collaborators shipped samples as frozen whole blood, isolated PBMCs, or DNA extracted from either of those sample types. From its cysteine to its phenylalanine, the CDR3 spans 14 amino acids. The sequence is cut down to CDR3 DNA, 42 bases in frame from base 1. From a lookup of the germline V gene (reference sequence), CDR1 and CDR2 are SEHNR and FQNEAQ. Trimming takes 5 bases from V and 4 bases from J, and the germline ends sit 14 bases apart. As regards this clone: Its antigen has not been determined. Per-nucleotide qualities are absent, and no much larger clonotype sits a single base away.

The source material was peripheral blood. Recombination connected TRBV7-9 to TRBJ2-5; the D gene is possibly TRBD2, with 6 bases matching. This sequence originates from a human donor with active COVID-19. The donor label of this sample is uncertain. The DNA reads TGTGCCAGCAGCAGCCCTTTGCGGGGAGAGACCCAGTACTTC. It translates to CASSSPLRGETQYF.